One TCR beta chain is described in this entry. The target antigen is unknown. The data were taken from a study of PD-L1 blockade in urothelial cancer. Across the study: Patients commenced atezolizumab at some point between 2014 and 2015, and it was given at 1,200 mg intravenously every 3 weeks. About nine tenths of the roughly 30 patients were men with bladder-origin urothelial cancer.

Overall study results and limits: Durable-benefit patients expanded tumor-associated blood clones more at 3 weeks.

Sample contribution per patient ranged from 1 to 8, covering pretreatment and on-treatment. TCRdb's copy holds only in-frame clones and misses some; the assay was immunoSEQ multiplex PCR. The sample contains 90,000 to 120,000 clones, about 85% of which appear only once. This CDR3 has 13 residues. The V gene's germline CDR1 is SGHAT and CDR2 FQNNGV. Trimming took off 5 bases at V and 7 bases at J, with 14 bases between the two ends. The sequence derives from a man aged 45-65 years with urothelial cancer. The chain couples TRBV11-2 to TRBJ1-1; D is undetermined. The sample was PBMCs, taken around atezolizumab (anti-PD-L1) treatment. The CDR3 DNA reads TGTGCCAGCAGCCTCCGGGAGACTAATGAAGCTTTCTTT. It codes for CASSLRETNEAFF.